This T cell receptor beta chain emerged from a study of Siglec-9 on CD8 T cells in melanoma. Overall study findings and caveats: In melanoma tumors, a Siglec-9-marked effector memory CD8+ subset reportedly appeared to accumulate.

This clone was recorded only once. The antigen is undetermined. CDR1 is LGHNT and CDR2 is FRNRAP in the germline V gene. Trimming at V came to 1 base and at J to 3 bases, leaving 5 bases not matched to a gene. CDR3 length: 17 amino acids. Assay: immunoSEQ multiplex PCR; the TCRdb copy retains only in-frame clones and omits some. Of more than 25,000 clones listed, about 80% were seen once; the top ten hold less than 7%. This chain connects TRBV12-5 to TRBJ2-7; 14 bases align to TRBD2. Material: Siglec-9- CD8+ T cells sorted from blood. This receptor was obtained from a human donor in good health. CDR3 nucleotide sequence: TGTGCTAGTGGTTTGGAAACGGGACTAGCGGGAGTCTACGAGCAGTACGTC. Its protein is CASGLETGLAGVYEQYV.